This TCR beta chain was captured by sequencing in a study of beta chain features in type 1 diabetes. Looking at the study overall: On cell yields, gender and age, patients and healthy donors were similar. Study outcomes and limitations: A greater similarity of naive, central memory and Treg TCRB repertoires was seen among patients than among healthy donors. Across all four CD4+ subsets, people with type 1 diabetes showed modestly shorter TCRB CDR3s.

Germline loops: CDR1 SGDLS, CDR2 YYNGEE. The CDR3 runs to 18 residues. V lost 0 bases to trimming and J lost 4 bases, with 23 bases between them. This clone appeared a few times. Its cognate antigen is unknown. Reverse transcribing all isolated RNA meant expressed TCRB transcripts were sequenced. Assay: immunoSEQ multiplex PCR; the TCRdb copy retains only in-frame clones and omits some. Here the sample spans about 710,000 clones, about 14% being singletons. The sample taken for sequencing was naive CD4+ T cells from blood. The receptor comes from a man aged 18 to 35 with type 1 diabetes. The chain employs TRBV9 and TRBJ2-7, with D possibly being TRBD1 or TRBD2 (6 bases each). CDR3 in amino acids: CASSVAPMGGPVGYEQYF. The DNA of the CDR3 is TGTGCCAGCAGCGTAGCACCTATGGGGGGCCCCGTAGGTTACGAGCAGTACTTC.